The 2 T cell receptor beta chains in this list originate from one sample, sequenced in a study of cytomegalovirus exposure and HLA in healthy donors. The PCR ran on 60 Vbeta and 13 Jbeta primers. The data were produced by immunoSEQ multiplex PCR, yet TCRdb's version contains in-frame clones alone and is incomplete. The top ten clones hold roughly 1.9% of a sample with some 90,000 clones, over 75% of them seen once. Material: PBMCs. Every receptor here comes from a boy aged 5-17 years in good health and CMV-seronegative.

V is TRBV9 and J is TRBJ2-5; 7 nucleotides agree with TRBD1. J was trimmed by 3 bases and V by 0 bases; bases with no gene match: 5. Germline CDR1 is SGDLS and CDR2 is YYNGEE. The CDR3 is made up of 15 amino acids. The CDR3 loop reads CASSVAPGQKETQYF. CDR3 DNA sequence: TGTGCCAGCAGCGTAGCACCGGGACAGAAAGAGACCCAGTACTTC.

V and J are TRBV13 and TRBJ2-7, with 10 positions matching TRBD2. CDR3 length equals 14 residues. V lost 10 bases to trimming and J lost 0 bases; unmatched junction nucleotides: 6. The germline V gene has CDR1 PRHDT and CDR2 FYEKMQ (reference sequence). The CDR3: CATRTSGTSYEQYF. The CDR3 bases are TGTGCCACCCGGACTAGCGGAACCTCCTACGAGCAGTACTTC.